This T cell receptor beta chain was profiled in a study of PD-1 blockade in classical Hodgkin lymphoma. Study findings and constraints: CD4+ but not CD8+ TCR diversity rose significantly by C4D1. Relative to healthy donors, newly diagnosed patients reportedly had lower baseline TCR diversity, which was reported as lower still in relapsed/refractory patients. Some patients started nivolumab under 1 year after ASCT, and they were excluded.

Germline CDR1 reads MNHEY; CDR2 reads SVGAGI. The CDR3 is 11 residues long. V gave up 5 bases and J gave up 5 bases, with 6 bases separating them. Every patient experienced relapse after autologous stem cell transplantation, and brentuximab vedotin exposure varied. Complete response, partial response or progressive disease were the best responses. This clone has just a few counts. Antigen unknown. Assay: immunoSEQ multiplex PCR; the TCRdb copy retains only in-frame clones and omits some. The sample carries about 98,000 clones, more than 90% recorded once. The source material was peripheral blood mononuclear cells (PBMCs), sampled at baseline. The TCR comes from a human donor with classical Hodgkin lymphoma. This chain links TRBV6-5 with TRBJ1-1; D is uncertain. Written as DNA, the CDR3 is TGTGCCAGCAGTACTGGGACTGAAGCTTTCTTT. The encoded protein is CASSTGTEAFF.